This T cell receptor (beta chain) was retrieved from a study of identical twins. Points from the study as a whole: Without tracking the same donors, conclusions rested on cross-sectional statistical analysis.

Trimming cost V 9 bases and J 0 bases, with 16 bases left between them. Germline V CDR1 and CDR2: ENHRY, SYGVKD. The CDR3 totals 15 residues. A remark on this clonotype: The antigen is unknown.

TCRdb ran MiXCR on the 5' RACE reads and lists one entry per CDR3 protein. The sample has approximately 500,000 distinct CDR3 sequences; roughly 15% are singletons. The same data also contributed to another study, on yellow fever vaccine responses in identical twins.

The receptor was derived from a woman aged 18-29 years in good health. The V gene is TRBV10-3, the J gene TRBJ2-3, with D perhaps matching TRBD2 (6 bases). Sequencing was done on a sample of CD4+ T cells sorted from blood. Here the CDR3 reads CAMAQGGLSTDTQYF. CDR3 DNA: TGTGCCATGGCTCAGGGAGGTTTGAGCACAGATACGCAGTATTTT.